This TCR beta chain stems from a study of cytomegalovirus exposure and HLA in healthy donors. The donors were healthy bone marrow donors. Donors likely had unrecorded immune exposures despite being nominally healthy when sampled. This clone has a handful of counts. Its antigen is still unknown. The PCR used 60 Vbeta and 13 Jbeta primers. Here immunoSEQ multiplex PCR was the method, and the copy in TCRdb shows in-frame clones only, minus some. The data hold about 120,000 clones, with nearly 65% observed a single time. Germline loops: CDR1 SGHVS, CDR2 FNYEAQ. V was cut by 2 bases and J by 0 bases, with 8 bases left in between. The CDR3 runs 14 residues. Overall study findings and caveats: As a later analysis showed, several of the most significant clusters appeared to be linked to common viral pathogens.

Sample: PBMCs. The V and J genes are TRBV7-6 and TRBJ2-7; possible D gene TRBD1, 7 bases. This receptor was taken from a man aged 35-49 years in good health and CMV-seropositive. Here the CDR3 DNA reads TGTGCCAGCAGCTTACAGGGGGGCTCCTACGAGCAGTACTTC. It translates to CASSLQGGSYEQYF.